A single sample is the source of the 7 T cell receptor beta chains below, sequenced in a study of CD8 T cells in ankylosing spondylitis. TCRdb re-analysed the 5' RACE reads in MiXCR, keeping a single row per CDR3 protein. Of a few hundred thousand distinct CDR3 sequences in the sample, around 10% are singletons; the top ten hold roughly 9.5%. The sequenced material came from blood, either unsorted or a sorted T cell fraction (not recorded which). The source is a female donor with ankylosing spondylitis or in good health (not recorded which).

The chain combines TRBV6-2 or TRBV6-3 with TRBJ2-1; the match to TRBD2 covers 7 bases. The V gene end was trimmed by 6 bases and the J gene end by 6 bases; junction bases not matched to a gene: 14. Germline assignment: CDR1 MNHEY and CDR2 SVGEGT. The CDR3 has 16 amino acids. In nucleotides, the CDR3 is TGTGCCAGCAGAAGGATCGGGCTAGCGGAGCCCAATGAGCAGTTCTTC. Amino acids: CASRRIGLAEPNEQFF.

This sequence joins TRBV28 and TRBJ1-2; tentative D call: TRBD1 (5 bases). The CDR3 runs 14 residues. The germline V gene has CDR1 MDHEN and CDR2 SYDVKM. The V end lost 3 bases, the J end lost 8 bases, and 16 bases lay between the germline ends. CDR3 region: CASSFLGGLRGYTF. The CDR3 DNA follows: TGTGCCAGCAGTTTTCTGGGGGGATTAAGAGGCTACACCTTC.

This clonotype was seen ten or more times. The chain employs TRBV25-1 and TRBJ2-5; TRBD2 matches at 7 bases. Germline V CDR1 and CDR2: MGHDK, SYGVNS. Trimming took 5 bases from V and 2 from J; bases not matched to a gene: 2. CDR3 length: 13 amino acids. CDR3 sequence reads: CASSPLAQETQYF. The CDR3 DNA sequence: TGTGCCAGCAGTCCACTAGCGCAAGAGACCCAGTACTTC. Supplemented by reference TRBV25-1 and TRBJ2-5, the full variable domain reads EADIYQTPRYLVIGTGKKITLECSQTMGHDKMYWYQQDPGMELHLIHYSYGVNSTEKGDLSSESTVSRIRTEHFPLTLESARPSHTSQYLCASSPLAQETQYFGPGTRLLVL.

This clonotype was seen many times. The J gene is TRBJ2-7, the V gene TRBV5-6; unclear D gene. V dropped 0 bases and J dropped 3 bases, with 10 bases sitting between them. The V gene's germline CDR1 is SGHDT and CDR2 YYEEEE. The CDR3 has 14 residues. In nucleotides, the CDR3 is TGTGCCAGCAGCTTGGGACTTGGAGACTACGAGCAGTACTTC. Translated: CASSLGLGDYEQYF.

This clonotype has only a few counts. CDR3 nucleotide sequence: TGTGCCAGCAGCTTAGGGTCGGGTCTCTGGGGCACAGATACGCAGTATTTT. Its protein product is CASSLGSGLWGTDTQYF. V usage is TRBV7-2 and J usage is TRBJ2-3, with D unclear. Germline V CDR1 and CDR2: SGHTA, FQGNSA. CDR3 length: 17 residues. V lost 1 base and J 1 base, leaving 15 bases between the germline ends. Together with reference TRBV7-2 and TRBJ2-3, the CDR3 gives the full variable domain: GAGVSQSPSNKVTEKGKDVELRCDPISGHTALYWYRQSLGQGLEFLIYFQGNSAPDKSGLPSDRFSAERTGGSVSTLTIQRTQQEDSAVYLCASSLGSGLWGTDTQYFGPGTRLTVL.

This clonotype showed up many times. The chain employs TRBV20-1 and TRBJ2-5, with D perhaps TRBD1 or TRBD2 (5 bases each). The CDR3 loop spans 14 amino acids. V was trimmed by 0 bases and J by 2 bases, leaving 10 bases between them. CDR1 is DFQATT, CDR2 SNEGSKA, per germline (reference sequence). CDR3 sequence reads: CSAREYGGQETQYF. CDR3 nucleotides: TGCAGTGCTAGAGAGTATGGGGGACAAGAGACCCAGTACTTC.

This clonotype was picked up many times. This sequence joins TRBV5-1 and TRBJ2-1; 11 bases match TRBD2. Trimming took 3 bases from V and 9 from J; bases not matched to a gene: 8. The CDR3 sequence is 15 residues long. Germline V gives CDR1 SGHRS, CDR2 YFSETQ. CDR3 loop: CASSWGLAARGEQFF. In DNA, the CDR3 is TGCGCCAGCAGCTGGGGACTAGCGGCTAGGGGTGAGCAGTTCTTC. The variable domain in full, with the rest retrieved from reference TRBV5-1 and TRBJ2-1, is KAGVTQTPRYLIKTRGQQVTLSCSPISGHRSVSWYQQTPGQGLQFLFEYFSETQRNKGNFPGRFSGRQFSNSRSEMNVSTLELGDSALYLCASSWGLAARGEQFFGPGTRLTVL.